This T cell receptor (beta chain) was recorded in a study of T cells in women clearing cervical HPV infection (dated by TCRdb to 2016 to 2019). General notes on the study: Cases were about two dozen women with histologically confirmed HPV16-related CIN3 or worse, including 2 invasive cancers. The parent cohort enrolled about 10,000 women aged 18 or older in Guanacaste, Costa Rica, during about 1993 to 1994 and followed them for roughly seven years. Five blinded duplicates per group were added as quality controls, so that roughly 60 samples were obtained: 50 or so participants and some 10 replicates. Because only a few women had HLA typing data, the possibility that HLA type acted as a confounder could not be ruled out. Nested within Costa Rica's Guanacaste HPV Natural History Study, an exploratory proof-of-principle case-control study compared TCR repertoires across cervical HPV16 outcomes. Among cases, blood sampling occurred a median of roughly 160 days after lesion detection, with an interquartile range of about 85 to 200 days. Cases had a median age of around 32 years compared with roughly 37 for controls, and baseline characteristics showed no significant differences between the groups. Case blood was taken at the visit when the lesion was first identified, whereas control blood was taken when infection was no longer detected. Cases were matched to controls by age within five years and by the year the sample was collected. The controls were about 26 women whose single incident HPV16 infection cleared within 12 months with no development of precancer or cancer. Study-wide findings and limitations: T-cell numbers per sample were unknown, so richness differences could reflect varying T-cell content rather than repertoire biology. Cases had lower TRBV6-7 relative abundance than controls (about 0.1% versus 0.15%; Bonferroni P = 0.0008). The cross-sectional design could not show whether associations preceded infection or resulted from it; effector/memory subsets and HPV-specific T cells were not isolated. Random forest classifiers combining richness and V gene abundances distinguished cases from controls with an estimated AUC of just under 0.85. CIN3+ cases had significantly higher TCR repertoire richness than controls across sequencing depths, but evenness did not differ between the groups.

The germline V gene encodes CDR1 LNHDA and CDR2 SQIVND (reference sequence). Taken from cysteine to phenylalanine, the CDR3 has 17 residues. Sequencing covers 42 bases of the CDR3, shown here with the frame starting at base 1. After removal of 6 bases from V and 3 bases from J, the junction retains 15 bases not matched to a gene. Every participant had a single incident cervical HPV16 infection, and prevalent HPV16 infections were excluded. Cervical HPV DNA was detected with MY09/MY11 PCR, and genotyping was done with dot-blot hybridization. Roughly 15 mL of heparinized blood was centrifuged, after which the buffy coat was aliquoted, frozen at -30 degrees C, and then stored at -80 degrees C. QIAGEN kits were used to extract genomic DNA from buffy coat specimens. With respect to this clone: Its binding antigen is unknown. The read ends 3 residues shy of where the CDR3 ends; the end is completed using the germline J gene.

Using the immunoSEQ assay, multiplex PCR amplified TCR beta CDR3 regions from an average of approximately 1.1 ug of genomic DNA per sample. To correct primer bias, the assay used a complete synthetic TCR repertoire to set an amplification baseline. The amplicons were sequenced on the Illumina platform. The original methods were these. Sequences were error-corrected by clustering with frequency ratios and a modified nearest-neighbor algorithm and were then analyzed in the immunoSEQ Analyzer with IMGT gene definitions. At each rarefaction depth, TCR richness and evenness were averaged across 20 rarefaction repeats, and samples with fewer sequences than that depth were excluded. Wilcoxon rank sum tests with FDR correction were used to compare V, D and J gene relative abundances between the groups. An intraclass correlation of roughly 96% for TCR richness and an average of 76.4% across about 66 gene segments were obtained from the blinded duplicates. What TCRdb holds here is the immuneACCESS table cut down to in-frame rearrangements. Part of the clones is not present; checked against another copy, under half of the missing clones reflect an unresolved V gene, and the others are unexplained. V and J calls and clone size come straight from that table; D and trimming were deduced from the DNA. The sample table includes some 25,000 clones. The biggest ten clones account for around 3.9% of the sample.

Sequencing was done on a sample of blood buffy coat. This receptor chain uses TRBV19 and TRBJ1-2; 8 junctional bases match TRBD1. The TCR sequence derives from a woman between 18 and 75 years old with a cervical HPV16 infection that either progressed to CIN3+ or cleared (not recorded which). The CDR3 reads CASSPAGLMDRDYGYTF. The covered CDR3 bases are TGTGCCAGTAGCCCAGCGGGGTTAATGGACAGGGACTATGGC.